These 32 T cell receptor beta chains came from one sample sequenced in a study of shared clonotypes between healthy human individuals. The repertoire was sequenced with immunoSEQ multiplex PCR; TCRdb's copy has only in-frame clones and lacks some. The sample holds some 550,000 clones; around 97% are singletons and the top ten take about 0.06%. The sample taken for sequencing was naive CD4+ T cells sorted from blood. This sample's subset: CD45RA+ positively selected. The receptors derive from a woman in her 30s in good health.

CDR3 sequence reads: CASSLAAGQGTGELFF. CDR3 sequence (DNA): TGCGCCAGCAGCTTGGCCGCGGGACAGGGGACCGGGGAGCTGTTTTTT. The V and J genes are TRBV5-1 and TRBJ2-2, with 10 bases matching TRBD1. The CDR3 runs to 16 residues. Germline CDR1 reads SGHRS; CDR2 reads YFSETQ. V dropped 0 bases and J dropped 5; count of bases not matched to a gene: 4.

The DNA of the CDR3 is TGCGCCAGCAGCGGAGGACTAGCGACCATCTCCTACGAGCAGTACTTC. Its protein product is CASSGGLATISYEQYF. J is TRBJ2-7 and V is TRBV5-1, with 9 bases matching TRBD2. The CDR3 runs 16 residues. The ends lost 4 bases at V and 0 bases at J; junction bases unmatched: 8. From germline, CDR1 is SGHRS and CDR2 YFSETQ.

The chain combines TRBV5-1 with TRBJ1-1; possibly TRBD1 for D (6 bases). Germline V gene data show CDR1 as SGHRS and CDR2 as YFSETQ. The length of the CDR3 is 15 residues. Between the trimmed V and J ends, which lost 0 bases and 3 bases, there was a span of 12 bases. CDR3 sequence reads: CASSLVVGGDTEAFF. The CDR3, as DNA: TGCGCCAGCAGCTTGGTGGTAGGGGGAGACACTGAAGCTTTCTTT.

The chain is built from TRBV28 and TRBJ2-7; D gene uncertain. Germline V gene data show CDR1 as MDHEN and CDR2 as SYDVKM. This CDR3 has 12 amino acids. V shed 5 bases and J shed 7 bases, with 12 bases lying between them. The CDR3 loop is CASSLLFGEQYF. Written as DNA, the CDR3 is TGTGCCAGCAGTCTTCTCTTTGGAGAGCAGTACTTC.

This clone has just a few counts. The chain has TRBV19 and TRBJ1-5; 8 positions agree with TRBD1. This CDR3 region has 13 residues. The germline V gene has CDR1 LNHDA and CDR2 SQIVND (reference sequence). Here the CDR3 reads CEYRGCGDQPQHF. The CDR3 nucleotides read TGTGAGTACAGGGGGTGTGGAGATCAGCCCCAGCATTTT. The full variable domain, with the rest looked up from reference TRBV19 and TRBJ1-5, is DGGITQSPKYLFRKEGQNVTLSCEQNLNHDAMYWYRQDPGQGLRLIYYSQIVNDFQKGDIAEGYSVSREKKESFPLTVTSAQKNPTAFYLCEYRGCGDQPQHFGDGTRLSIL.

The gene calls are TRBV10-3 and TRBJ1-1; TRBD1 is a possible D gene (5 bases). Germline V gene data show CDR1 as ENHRY and CDR2 as SYGVKD. This CDR3 spans 15 amino acids. V lost 4 bases and J 7 bases, leaving 19 bases between the germline ends. CDR3 sequence: CAISALEIGGGEAFF. In nucleotides, the CDR3 is TGTGCCATCAGTGCTCTTGAGATTGGTGGGGGTGAAGCTTTCTTT.

V gene TRBV6-5 combines with J gene TRBJ2-1; the D is unclear. Trimming shortened V by 0 bases and J by 0 bases, and 9 bases separated the two germline ends. This CDR3 comprises 16 residues. Per the germline V gene, CDR1 is MNHEY and CDR2 is SVGAGI. CDR3 coding DNA: TGTGCCAGCAGTTACTCCGAGCACAGCTCCTACAATGAGCAGTTCTTC. Translation gives CASSYSEHSSYNEQFF.

The gene calls are TRBV27 and TRBJ2-3, with D maybe TRBD2 (7 bases). Germline V gene sequence: CDR1 MNHEY, CDR2 SMNVEV (reference sequence). Trimming cost V 5 bases and J 5 bases, with 20 bases left between them. There are 16 residues in the CDR3. This CDR3 is CASSPVGGARVDTQYF. CDR3 coding DNA: TGTGCCAGCAGTCCCGTGGGGGGGGCGCGGGTAGATACGCAGTATTTT.

The genes are TRBV7-9 and TRBJ2-2; D possibly matches TRBD1 or TRBD2 (6 bases each). V was shortened by 4 bases and J by 3 bases, with 21 bases between the two germline ends. CDR1 and CDR2 (germline): SEHNR, FQNEAQ (reference sequence). The CDR3 is 18 amino acids. In nucleotides, the CDR3 is TGTGCCAGCAGCTCCCCGCGGTGGGGGGCCCTGGACACCGGGGAGCTGTTTTTT. Amino acid sequence: CASSSPRWGALDTGELFF.

The V call is TRBV7-2, the J call TRBJ2-1; TRBD2 matches 13 bases. Germline V gene lookup returns CDR1 SGHTA and CDR2 FQGNSA. The length of the CDR3 is 19 residues. The V and J ends lost 5 bases and 3 bases, in that order; junction bases with no gene match: 13. DNA of the CDR3: TGTGCCAGCAGCCCCCGCACTAGGACTAGCGGGAGTGGCTACAATGAGCAGTTCTTC. Translation: CASSPRTRTSGSGYNEQFF.

Only one count was recorded for this clone. This rearrangement joins TRBV28 to TRBJ2-7; 7 bases align to TRBD1. With 10 bases clipped from V and 3 bases from J, the junction kept 9 bases outside the gene matches. Germline CDR1 is MDHEN and CDR2 is SYDVKM. The CDR3 covers 13 residues. The CDR3 region is CATRGQGFYEQYF. Here the CDR3 DNA reads TGTGCCACAAGGGGGCAGGGATTCTACGAGCAGTACTTC. Together with reference TRBV28 and TRBJ2-7, the CDR3 gives the full variable domain: DVKVTQSSRYLVKRTGEKVFLECVQDMDHENMFWYRQDPGLGLRLIYFSYDVKMKEKGDIPEGYSVSREKKERFSLILESASTNQTSMYLCATRGQGFYEQYFGPGTRLTVT.

This rearrangement joins TRBV18 to TRBJ1-2; 12 bases align to TRBD1. The V segment lost 4 bases and the J segment 8 bases; nucleotides outside the gene matches: 8. This CDR3 spans 15 amino acids. Germline CDR1 is KGHSH and CDR2 is LQKENI. CDR3 sequence reads: CASSLGQGASMGYTF. DNA of the CDR3: TGTGCCAGCTCACTGGGACAGGGGGCGTCGATGGGCTACACCTTC.

The rearrangement joins TRBV2 to TRBJ2-3; TRBD2 is a possible D gene (5 bases). CDR3 length equals 15 residues. In germline, CDR1 is SNHLY, CDR2 FYNNEI. V was pared by 0 bases and J by 3 bases, with 10 bases between. The CDR3 coding sequence is TGTGCCAGCAGTGAAGCCCGGCTAGCAACAGATACGCAGTATTTT. Its protein is CASSEARLATDTQYF.

CDR3 loop: CASSYGNTEAFF. In DNA form, the CDR3 reads TGCGCCAGCAGTTATGGCAACACTGAAGCTTTCTTT. The chain is built from TRBV10-2 and TRBJ1-1, with no clear D. The V end lost 5 bases, the J end lost 2 bases, and 6 bases lay between the germline ends. Germline assignment: CDR1 WSHSY and CDR2 SAAADI. This CDR3 is built from 12 residues.

The chain uses TRBV19 and TRBJ2-7, with 7 positions matching TRBD2. The V segment lost 6 bases and the J segment 5 bases; nucleotides outside the gene matches: 10. Germline V gene data show CDR1 as LNHDA and CDR2 as SQIVND (reference sequence). This CDR3 is built from 14 residues. The CDR3 loop reads CASSTQSSGDEQYF. For the CDR3, the DNA is TGTGCCAGTAGCACCCAGTCTAGCGGAGACGAGCAGTACTTC.

This chain connects TRBV7-2 to TRBJ1-5; D is uncertain. Germline V gives CDR1 SGHTA, CDR2 FQGNSA. There are 14 residues in the CDR3. Trimming pared 2 bases from V and 3 bases from J, leaving 8 bases between. The CDR3 nucleotides read TGTGCCAGCAGCTTACCAGAATACAATCAGCCCCAGCATTTT. It codes for CASSLPEYNQPQHF.

V usage is TRBV19 and J usage is TRBJ1-6; TRBD1 matches 7 bases. J gave up 5 bases and V 9 bases, and 4 bases lay outside the gene matches. This CDR3 comprises 13 residues. Germline assignment: CDR1 LNHDA and CDR2 SQIVND (reference sequence). The CDR3 reads CASRDRNNSPLHF. The CDR3 region has the DNA TGTGCCAGCCGGGACAGAAATAATTCACCCCTCCACTTT. The whole variable domain, remainder taken from reference TRBV19 and TRBJ1-6, is DGGITQSPKYLFRKEGQNVTLSCEQNLNHDAMYWYRQDPGQGLRLIYYSQIVNDFQKGDIAEGYSVSREKKESFPLTVTSAQKNPTAFYLCASRDRNNSPLHFGNGTRLTVT.

The chain recombines TRBV7-8 with TRBJ2-5; D gene ambiguous. The DNA matches TRBJ2-7 better at its end, which makes the J call doubtful. CDR3 length: 14 residues. Per germline, CDR1 SGHVS and CDR2 FQNEAQ. The CDR3 reads CASSWLKVSYEQYF. In DNA form, the CDR3 reads TGTGCCAGCAGCTGGCTCAAGGTGTCCTACGAGCAGTACTTC.

The chain recombines TRBV19 with TRBJ2-5; weak D call: TRBD2 (5 bases). Between the trimmed V and J ends, which lost 5 bases and 4 bases, there was a span of 17 bases. This CDR3 is built from 15 residues. The germline V gene encodes CDR1 LNHDA and CDR2 SQIVND (reference sequence). The CDR3 here is CASSPLLGLSETQYF. Written as DNA, the CDR3 is TGTGCCAGTAGTCCCCTACTAGGGCTCTCAGAGACCCAGTACTTC.

The V and J genes are TRBV5-1 and TRBJ2-1, with TRBD2 identical over 9 bases. CDR3 length: 16 residues. With 0 bases clipped from V and 5 bases from J, the junction kept 6 bases outside the gene matches. CDR1 is SGHRS and CDR2 is YFSETQ in the germline V gene. CDR3 region: CASSLALTSGNNEQFF. CDR3 in DNA: TGCGCCAGCAGCTTGGCCCTGACTAGCGGTAACAATGAGCAGTTCTTC.

This chain uses TRBV7-3 with TRBJ2-6; D might be TRBD1 (6 bases). The CDR3 is 15 residues long. Deletions cut 4 bases from V and 3 bases from J, with 10 bases between. The germline V gene encodes CDR1 SGHTA and CDR2 FQGTGA. CDR3 DNA: TGTGCCAGCAGCTCAGGACAGCGTGGGGCCAACGTCCTGACTTTC. Encoded protein: CASSSGQRGANVLTF.

The J gene is TRBJ2-7, the V gene TRBV28; D is unclear. The CDR3 contains 13 residues. Trimming pared 3 bases from V and 2 bases from J, leaving 8 bases between. CDR1 is MDHEN, CDR2 SYDVKM, per germline. Written as DNA, the CDR3 is TGTGCCAGCAGTTTCCCGACAACCTACGAGCAGTACTTC. Protein product: CASSFPTTYEQYF.

The V and J genes are TRBV19 and TRBJ1-5; D is possibly TRBD1 (6 bases). This CDR3 has 16 residues. Trimming took 7 bases from V and 6 from J, leaving 22 bases between them. Germline V gene data show CDR1 as LNHDA and CDR2 as SQIVND (reference sequence). The CDR3 DNA reads as TGTGCCAGTAAAAGTCAGCCGTGGGGGGGCGGTCAGCCCCAGCATTTT. Its translation is CASKSQPWGGGQPQHF.

In nucleotides, the CDR3 is TGTGCCTGGAGCCTCTACCAGGTGACCGGGGAGCTGTTTTTT. Translated: CAWSLYQVTGELFF. The V call is TRBV30, the J call TRBJ2-2; D ambiguous. V was trimmed by 3 bases and J by 5 bases, leaving 13 bases between them. CDR1 GTSNPN and CDR2 SVGIG come from the germline V gene (reference sequence). The CDR3 is 14 amino acids.

The J gene is TRBJ1-4, the V gene TRBV10-2; TRBD1 aligns across 10 bases. CDR1 is WSHSY, CDR2 SAAADI, per germline. This CDR3 spans 17 amino acids. J gave up 3 bases and V 6 bases, and 10 bases lay outside the gene matches. CDR3 in amino acids: CASRPGTGVFPNEKLFF. The DNA of the CDR3 is TGCGCCAGCAGACCAGGGACAGGGGTTTTCCCTAATGAAAAACTGTTTTTT.

This clone was seen only once. This chain connects TRBV19 to TRBJ2-2; D not certain. This CDR3 comprises 14 residues. Trimming pared 7 bases from V and 2 bases from J, leaving 11 bases between. Germline V gene data show CDR1 as LNHDA and CDR2 as SQIVND (reference sequence). The CDR3 protein is CASTQWENTGELFF. In nucleotides, the CDR3 is TGTGCCAGTACCCAGTGGGAAAACACCGGGGAGCTGTTTTTT.

The V and J genes are TRBV28 and TRBJ2-5, with D perhaps TRBD2 (8 bases). CDR1 is MDHEN, CDR2 SYDVKM, per germline. This CDR3 spans 15 amino acids. V lost 5 bases and J lost 5, with 18 bases in between. CDR3 amino acids: CASSLSPGGGETQYF. The DNA for the CDR3 is TGTGCCAGCAGTCTAAGCCCGGGAGGGGGCGAGACCCAGTACTTC.

The chain joins TRBV18 to TRBJ2-2; 12 bases agree with TRBD2. J was trimmed by 4 bases and V by 6 bases; bases with no gene match: 9. CDR3 length equals 17 residues. Germline CDR1 reads KGHSH; CDR2 reads LQKENI. CDR3 loop: CASSARLAGVGTGELFF. In DNA, the CDR3 is TGTGCCAGCTCCGCTAGACTAGCGGGAGTGGGCACCGGGGAGCTGTTTTTT. Supplemented by reference TRBV18 and TRBJ2-2, the full variable domain reads NAGVMQNPRHLVRRRGQEARLRCSPMKGHSHVYWYRQLPEEGLKFMVYLQKENIIDESGMPKERFSAEFPKEGPSILRIQQVVRGDSAAYFCASSARLAGVGTGELFFGEGSRLTVL.

This sequence joins TRBV5-6 and TRBJ2-7, with TRBD1 as a possible D gene (5 bases). The germline V and J ends were trimmed by 1 base and 4 bases, with 12 bases remaining between them. This CDR3 is built from 14 residues. Looked up from germline, CDR1 is SGHDT and CDR2 is YYEEEE. The CDR3 coding sequence is TGTGCCAGCAGCTTGTTGGGGCAGACTTACGAGCAGTACTTC. As protein: CASSLLGQTYEQYF.

The V and J genes are TRBV5-1 and TRBJ1-2; D perhaps matches TRBD1 (6 bases). V dropped 0 bases and J dropped 4 bases, with 13 bases sitting between them. The germline gives CDR1 SGHRS, CDR2 YFSETQ. The CDR3 extends over 15 amino acids. In nucleotides, the CDR3 is TGCGCCAGCAGCTTGGCCGAGGGGGGCTCCTATGGCTACACCTTC. This codes for CASSLAEGGSYGYTF.

The genes are TRBV4-1 and TRBJ1-5; D gene ambiguous. The CDR3 is made up of 14 amino acids. Germline V gene lookup returns CDR1 MGHRA and CDR2 YSYEKL. Trimming stripped 0 bases from V and 7 bases from J, with 10 bases between. The CDR3 protein is CASSQDLGSQPQHF. In DNA, the CDR3 is TGCGCCAGCAGCCAAGATTTGGGCTCCCAGCCCCAGCATTTT.

This chain uses TRBV28 with TRBJ1-1; TRBD1 agrees at 8 bases. The CDR3 is 15 residues long. The germline gives CDR1 MDHEN, CDR2 SYDVKM. Trimming cost V 6 bases and J 4 bases; bases outside gene matches: 10. The CDR3: CASSKGSTGGTEAFF. As DNA, the CDR3 is TGTGCCAGCAGCAAAGGAAGTACAGGGGGCACTGAAGCTTTCTTT.